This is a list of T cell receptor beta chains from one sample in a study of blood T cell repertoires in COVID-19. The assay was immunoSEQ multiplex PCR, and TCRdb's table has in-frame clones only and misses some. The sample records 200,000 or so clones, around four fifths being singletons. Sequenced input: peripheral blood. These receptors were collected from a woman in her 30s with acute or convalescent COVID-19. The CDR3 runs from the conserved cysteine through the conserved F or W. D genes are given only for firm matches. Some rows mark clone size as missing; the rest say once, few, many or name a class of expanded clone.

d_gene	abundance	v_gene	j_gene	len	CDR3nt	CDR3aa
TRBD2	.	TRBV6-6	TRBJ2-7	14	TGTGCCAGCAGACCACAGCGGGGATCCTACGAGCAGTACTTC	CASRPQRGSYEQYF
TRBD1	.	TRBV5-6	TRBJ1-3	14	TGTGCCAGCAGCTCGGACAGGGCTGGAAACACCATATATTTT	CASSSDRAGNTIYF
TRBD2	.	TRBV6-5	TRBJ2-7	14	TGTGCCAGCAGTTACGCGGCGGGGGTGTACGAGCAGTACTTC	CASSYAAGVYEQYF
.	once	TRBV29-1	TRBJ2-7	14	TGCAGCGTTGATTCGGGGAACCACCCCTACGAGCAGTACTTC	CSVDSGNHPYEQYF
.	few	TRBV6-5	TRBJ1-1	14	TGTGCCAGCAGTAACAGCCTCATGAACACTGAAGCTTTCTTT	CASSNSLMNTEAFF
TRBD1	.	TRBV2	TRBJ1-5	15	TGTGCCAGCAGTGAAAGGACAGGGGGCGGTCAGCCCCAGCATTTT	CASSERTGGGQPQHF
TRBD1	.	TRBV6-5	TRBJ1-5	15	TGTGCCAGCAGAGAGAACACAGGGGGCTATCAGCCCCAGCATTTT	CASRENTGGYQPQHF
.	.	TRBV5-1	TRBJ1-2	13	TGCGCCAGCAGCTTGGAGCGTTCGTATGGCTACACCTTC	CASSLERSYGYTF
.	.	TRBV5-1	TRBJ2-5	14	TGCGCCAGCAGCATCGGACAGGGAGGGCAGACCCAGTACTTC	CASSIGQGGQTQYF
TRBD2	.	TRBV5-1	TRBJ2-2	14	TGCGCCAGCAGCCGGGAGGGAAGGATCGGGGAGCTGTTTTTT	CASSREGRIGELFF
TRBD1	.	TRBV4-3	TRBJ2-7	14	TGCGCCAGCAGCCCGGGACAGGGGGTGTACGAGCAGTACTTC	CASSPGQGVYEQYF
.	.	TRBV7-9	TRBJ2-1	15	TGTGCCAGCAGCCGCCTCGGGGACTCCTACAATGAGCAGTTCTTC	CASSRLGDSYNEQFF
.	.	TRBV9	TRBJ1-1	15	TGTGCCAGCAGCACCGGCGGGGACCTGAACACTGAAGCTTTCTTT	CASSTGGDLNTEAFF
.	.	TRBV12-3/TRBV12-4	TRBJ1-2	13	TGTGCCAGCATCTCCAGGGTAACTGATGGCTACACCTTC	CASISRVTDGYTF
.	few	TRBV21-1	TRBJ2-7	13	TGTGCCAGTGCAGGGACTCTCTCCTACGAGCAGTACTTC	CASAGTLSYEQYF
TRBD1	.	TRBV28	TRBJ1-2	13	TGTGCCAGCAGACAGGACAGGGGTGGAGGCTACACCTTC	CASRQDRGGGYTF
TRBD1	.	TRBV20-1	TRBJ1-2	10	TGCAGGGCTGGGACAGGAGGCTACACCTTC	CRAGTGGYTF
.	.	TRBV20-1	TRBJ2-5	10	TGCAGTGCTAGGGGGCCCCAGCCGTACTTC	CSARGPQPYF
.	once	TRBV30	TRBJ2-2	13	TGTGCCTGGAGGAGCTCGAACACCGGGGAGCTGTTTTTT	CAWRSSNTGELFF
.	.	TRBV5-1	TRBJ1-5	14	TGCGCCAGCAGCTTTTCAGGGGACCATCAGCCCCAGCATTTT	CASSFSGDHQPQHF
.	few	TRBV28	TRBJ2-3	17	TGTGCCAGCAGTCTGGACGTTATGACAGTAAACACAGATACGCAGTATTTT	CASSLDVMTVNTDTQYF
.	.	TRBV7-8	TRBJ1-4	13	TGTGCCAGCAGGTTAAGGGGGAATGAAAAACTGTTTTTT	CASRLRGNEKLFF
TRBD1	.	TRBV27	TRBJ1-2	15	TGTGCCAGCAGTCCCGGACAGGGGGCATTATGGGGCTACACCTTC	CASSPGQGALWGYTF
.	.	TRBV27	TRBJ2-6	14	TGTGCCAGCAGTTCCTACTCTGGGGCCAACGTCCTGACTTTC	CASSSYSGANVLTF
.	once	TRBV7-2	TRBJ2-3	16	TGTGCCAGCAGCCCTAATCGGGTAGCGGCCCGAAATACGCAGTATTTT	CASSPNRVAARNTQYF
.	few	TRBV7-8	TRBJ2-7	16	TGTGCCAGCAGCTTAGCTTCAAGGGGGTTGTTCCACGAGCAGTACTTC	CASSLASRGLFHEQYF
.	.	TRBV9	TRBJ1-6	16	TGTGCCAGCAGCGCCGAGGGGAGGGAAGTTTGGTCACCCCTCCACTTT	CASSAEGREVWSPLHF
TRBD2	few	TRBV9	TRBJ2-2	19	TGTGCCAGCAGCGTAGTCCAGGGACTAGCGGGAGTGGGAACCGGGGAGCTGTTTTTT	CASSVVQGLAGVGTGELFF
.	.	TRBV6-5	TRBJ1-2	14	TGTGCCAGCGTGGGAGGGCCCCCGAACTATGGCTACACCTTC	CASVGGPPNYGYTF
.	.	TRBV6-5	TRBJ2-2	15	TGTGCCAGCAACCTAGCGAACACCGACACCGGGGAGCTGTTTTTT	CASNLANTDTGELFF
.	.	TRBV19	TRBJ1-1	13	TGTGCCAGTAGTGGCCGGGATATATTTGAAGCTTTCTTT	CASSGRDIFEAFF
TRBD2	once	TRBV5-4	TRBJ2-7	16	TGTGCCAGCAGCCCCTCGGGGGGGCGAACCTCCTACGAGCAGTACTTC	CASSPSGGRTSYEQYF
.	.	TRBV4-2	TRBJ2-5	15	TGTGCCAGCAGCCAAGAGGTGGGAGTCCAAGAGACCCAGTACTTC	CASSQEVGVQETQYF
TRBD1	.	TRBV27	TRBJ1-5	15	TGTGCCAGCAGCGTAAACAGGGGTAGCAATCAGCCCCAGCATTTT	CASSVNRGSNQPQHF
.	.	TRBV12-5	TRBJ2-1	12	TGTGCTAGTGCCTACGCTTCGGGGGAGCAGTTCTTC	CASAYASGEQFF
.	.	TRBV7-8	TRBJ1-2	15	TGTGCCAGCAGCTTAGGGGCACCTACTAACTATGGCTACACCTTC	CASSLGAPTNYGYTF
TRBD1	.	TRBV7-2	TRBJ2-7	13	TGTGCCAGCAGCCGGGTCAAGGGACAGGGTGTGTACTTC	CASSRVKGQGVYF
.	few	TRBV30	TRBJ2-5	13	TGTGCCTGGAGTCGGGTGGCCGGTGAGACCCAGTACTTC	CAWSRVAGETQYF
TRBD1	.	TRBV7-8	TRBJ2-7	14	TGTGCCAGCAGCTACCTGGGACAGCGCTACGAGCAGTACTTC	CASSYLGQRYEQYF
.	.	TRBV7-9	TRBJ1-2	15	TGTGCCAGCAGCGGACGTGAAGGGGCTAACTATGGCTACACCTTC	CASSGREGANYGYTF
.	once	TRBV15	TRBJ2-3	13	TGTGCCACCAGCAGAACAAGGGAGGATACGCAGTATTTT	CATSRTREDTQYF
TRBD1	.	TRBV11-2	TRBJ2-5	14	TGTGCCAGCAGTTCGGGACAGTACCAAGAGACCCAGTACTTC	CASSSGQYQETQYF
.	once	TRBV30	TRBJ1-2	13	TGTGCCTGGAGCAACACTGGACAGAATGGCTACACCTTC	CAWSNTGQNGYTF
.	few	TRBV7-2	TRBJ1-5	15	TGTGCCAGCAGCCTCCGACGAGGTGTTAATCAGCCCCAGCATTTT	CASSLRRGVNQPQHF
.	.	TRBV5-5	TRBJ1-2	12	TGTGCCAGCAGCATAGATTTATATGGCTACACCTTC	CASSIDLYGYTF
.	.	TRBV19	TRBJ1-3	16	TGTGCCAGTAGTACAACCGGGACACGCTCTGGAAACACCATATATTTT	CASSTTGTRSGNTIYF
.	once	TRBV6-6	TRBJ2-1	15	TGTGCCAGCAGGATCCGAGTAGCAGCCTACAATGAGCAGTTCTTC	CASRIRVAAYNEQFF
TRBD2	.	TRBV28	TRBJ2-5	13	TGTGCCAGTGTTACTAGCGGGTGGGAGACCCAGTACTTC	CASVTSGWETQYF
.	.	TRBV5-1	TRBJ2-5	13	TGCGCCAGCAGCGCGGGGGCCCAAGAGACCCAGTACTTC	CASSAGAQETQYF
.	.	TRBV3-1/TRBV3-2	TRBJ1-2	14	TGTGCCAGCAGCCCCTCGGGGGGGGCCAGAAGCTACACCTTC	CASSPSGGARSYTF
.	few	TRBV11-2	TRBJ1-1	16	TGTGCCAGCAGCTCCTCGTGGGGGGACCTGAACACTGAAGCTTTCTTT	CASSSSWGDLNTEAFF